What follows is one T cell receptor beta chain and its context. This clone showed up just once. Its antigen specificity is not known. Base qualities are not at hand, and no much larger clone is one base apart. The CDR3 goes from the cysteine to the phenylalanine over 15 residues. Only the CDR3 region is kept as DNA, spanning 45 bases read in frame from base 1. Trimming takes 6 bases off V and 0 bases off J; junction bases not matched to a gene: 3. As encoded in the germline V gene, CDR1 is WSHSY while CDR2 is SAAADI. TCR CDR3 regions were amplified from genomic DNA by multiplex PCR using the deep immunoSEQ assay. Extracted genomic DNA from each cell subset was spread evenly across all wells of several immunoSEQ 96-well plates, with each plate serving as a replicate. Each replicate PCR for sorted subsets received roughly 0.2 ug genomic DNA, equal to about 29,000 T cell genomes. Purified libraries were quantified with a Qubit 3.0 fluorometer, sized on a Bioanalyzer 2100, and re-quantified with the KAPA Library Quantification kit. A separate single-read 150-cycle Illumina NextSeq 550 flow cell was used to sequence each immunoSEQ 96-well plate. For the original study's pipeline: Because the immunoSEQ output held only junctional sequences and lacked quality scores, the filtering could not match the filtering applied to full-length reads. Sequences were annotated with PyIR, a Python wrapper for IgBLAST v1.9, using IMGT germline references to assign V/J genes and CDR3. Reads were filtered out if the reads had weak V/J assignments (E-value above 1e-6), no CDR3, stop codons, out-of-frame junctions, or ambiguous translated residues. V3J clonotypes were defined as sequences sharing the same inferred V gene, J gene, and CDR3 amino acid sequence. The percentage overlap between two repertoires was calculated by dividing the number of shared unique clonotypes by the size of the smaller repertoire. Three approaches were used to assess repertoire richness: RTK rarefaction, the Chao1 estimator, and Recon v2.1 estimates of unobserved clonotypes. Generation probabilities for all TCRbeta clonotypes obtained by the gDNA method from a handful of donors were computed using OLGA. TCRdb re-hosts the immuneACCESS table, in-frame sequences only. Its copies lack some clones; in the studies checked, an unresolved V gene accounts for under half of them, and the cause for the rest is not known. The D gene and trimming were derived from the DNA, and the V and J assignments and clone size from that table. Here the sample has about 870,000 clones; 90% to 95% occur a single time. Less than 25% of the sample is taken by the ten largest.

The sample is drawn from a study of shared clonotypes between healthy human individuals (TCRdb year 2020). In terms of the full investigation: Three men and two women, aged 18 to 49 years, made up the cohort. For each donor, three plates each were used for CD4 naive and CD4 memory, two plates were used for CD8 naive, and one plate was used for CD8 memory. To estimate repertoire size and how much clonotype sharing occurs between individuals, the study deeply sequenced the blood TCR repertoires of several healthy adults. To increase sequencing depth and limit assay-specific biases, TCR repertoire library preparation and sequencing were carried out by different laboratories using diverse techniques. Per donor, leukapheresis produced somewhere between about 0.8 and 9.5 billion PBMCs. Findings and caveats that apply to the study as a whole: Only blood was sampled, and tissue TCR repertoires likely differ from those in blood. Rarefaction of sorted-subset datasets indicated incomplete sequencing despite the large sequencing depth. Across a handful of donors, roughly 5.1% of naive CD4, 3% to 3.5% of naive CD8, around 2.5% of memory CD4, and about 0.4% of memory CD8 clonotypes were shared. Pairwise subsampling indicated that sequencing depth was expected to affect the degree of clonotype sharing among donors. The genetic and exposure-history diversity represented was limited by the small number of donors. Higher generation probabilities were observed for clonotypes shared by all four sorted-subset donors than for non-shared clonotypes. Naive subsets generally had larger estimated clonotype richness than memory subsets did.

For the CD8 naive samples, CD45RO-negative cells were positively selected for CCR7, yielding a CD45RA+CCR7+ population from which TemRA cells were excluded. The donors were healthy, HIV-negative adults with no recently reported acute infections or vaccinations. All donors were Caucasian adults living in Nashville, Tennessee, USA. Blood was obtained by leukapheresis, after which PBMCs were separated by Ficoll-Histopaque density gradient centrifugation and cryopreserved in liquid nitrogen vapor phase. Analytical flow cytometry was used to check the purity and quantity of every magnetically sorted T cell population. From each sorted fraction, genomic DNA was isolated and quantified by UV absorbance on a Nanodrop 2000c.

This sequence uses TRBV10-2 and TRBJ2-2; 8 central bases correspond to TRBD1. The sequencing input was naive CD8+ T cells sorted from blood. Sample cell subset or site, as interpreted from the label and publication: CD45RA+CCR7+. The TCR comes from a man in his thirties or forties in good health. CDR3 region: CASSSTGANTGELFF. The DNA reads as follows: TGCGCCAGCAGCTCGACAGGGGCGAACACCGGGGAGCTGTTTTTT.